This T cell receptor (beta chain) was recovered during a study of T-cell memory formation after mild COVID-19. Each CDR3 protein gets one entry after TCRdb re-called the 5' RACE reads with MiXCR. The data show about 350,000 distinct CDR3 sequences, 20% to 25% seen once. From germline, CDR1 is SGHRS and CDR2 YFSETQ. V was clipped by 5 bases and J by 0 bases, with 12 bases between them. The CDR3 extends over 15 amino acids. The receptor was derived from a man between 18 and 35 years old who had mild COVID-19 (a few samples of this study predate the infection). Cell type and time point are not known. Sequencing was carried out using PBMCs or a T cell subset sorted from them (not recorded which). The chain joins TRBV5-1 to TRBJ2-4; no firm D call. CDR3 bases: TGCGCCAGCAGAGGTTCGATTCTAGCCAAAAACATTCAGTACTTC. It codes for CASRGSILAKNIQYF.